Following are 10 T cell receptor beta chains from one sample sequenced in a study of shared clonotypes between healthy human individuals (dated by TCRdb to the early 2020s). Libraries were constructed by the immunoSEQ multiplex PCR assay. Sourced from immuneACCESS, this table was stored by TCRdb with only in-frame sequences that have V and J called. A share of the clones is absent; for the studies checked, an unresolved V gene accounts for under half, and the remainder has no known explanation. Counted in this sample were some 2,500,000 clones; about 90% of them appeared once. The ten largest clones add up to approximately 0.39% of the sample. Sequenced input: naive CD4+ T cells from PBMCs. The cell subset or site label on this specimen signifies: CD45RA+ positively selected. These receptors came from a man younger than 30 in good health. Some clones in this sample may be carry-over from other donors' samples.

CDR3 nucleotides: TGTGCCAGCAGCTCCAGGAGCGGGAGCGGGACAGATACGCAGTATTTT. This encodes CASSSRSGSGTDTQYF. This rearrangement joins TRBV7-9 to TRBJ2-3; 8 bases align to TRBD2. The CDR3 runs to 16 residues. Germline lookup yields CDR1 SEHNR and CDR2 FQNEAQ (reference sequence). After removal of 4 bases from V and 3 bases from J, the junction contained 9 bases not matched to a gene. Drawing the rest from reference TRBV7-9 and TRBJ2-3, the complete variable domain is DTGVSQNPRHKITKRGQNVTFRCDPISEHNRLYWYRQTLGQGPEFLTYFQNEAQLEKSRLLSDRFSAERPKGSFSTLEIQRTEQGDSAMYLCASSSRSGSGTDTQYFGPGTRLTVL.

This clone has only a few counts. The chain couples TRBV9 to TRBJ2-2, with 13 bases that match TRBD2. The CDR3 length is 15 residues. Germline values: CDR1 SGDLS, CDR2 YYNGEE. Unmatched junction bases numbered 0, after V lost 3 bases and J lost 4 bases. The CDR3 DNA is TGTGCCAGCAGCGGGACTAGCGGGAGCACCGGGGAGCTGTTTTTT. Translating it yields CASSGTSGSTGELFF.

Regarding this clone: The sample carries other DNA sequences with the same CDR3. The chain combines TRBV9 with TRBJ2-3; D ambiguous. This CDR3 is 15 amino acids long. The V and J ends lost 0 bases and 0 bases respectively, with 8 bases between them. The germline CDR1 and CDR2 sequences are SGDLS and YYNGEE. The CDR3, as DNA: TGTGCCAGCAGCGTAGATCCCTCAAGCACAGATACGCAGTATTTT. This encodes CASSVDPSSTDTQYF.

V usage is TRBV7-7 and J usage is TRBJ2-6, with unresolved D. The CDR3 sequence is 13 residues long. Germline-derived CDR1 and CDR2 are SSHAT and FNYEAQ (reference sequence). Trimming took 5 bases from V and 3 from J, leaving 5 bases between them. The CDR3 DNA reads as TGTGCCAGCAGCCCGAATGGGGCCAACGTCCTGACTTTC. Protein sequence: CASSPNGANVLTF.

The chain combines TRBV30 with TRBJ2-1; 11 bases align to TRBD2. V shed 3 bases and J 0 bases; nucleotides not matched to a gene: 4. The CDR3 has 16 residues. CDR1 and CDR2 (germline): GTSNPN, SVGIG (reference sequence). This CDR3 is CAWSLTSGSSYNEQFF. The CDR3 DNA is TGTGCCTGGAGCCTAACTAGCGGGAGCTCCTACAATGAGCAGTTCTTC.

The genes are TRBV19 and TRBJ1-2, with D unresolved. The CDR3 runs 14 residues. V lost 7 bases, J lost 10 bases, and 22 bases lay in between. CDR1 is LNHDA, CDR2 SQIVND, per germline (reference sequence). The CDR3 region is CASTQRPGLRDYTF. The CDR3 bases are TGTGCCAGTACCCAAAGACCGGGGTTGCGTGACTACACCTTC.

CDR3 DNA: TGCGCCAGCAGCCAAGGACCGGGACACAACACGAATGAGCAGTTCTTC. Its protein product is CASSQGPGHNTNEQFF. This chain joins TRBV4-1 and TRBJ2-1, with D possibly matching TRBD1 (6 bases). CDR3 size: 16 residues. Germline values: CDR1 MGHRA, CDR2 YSYEKL. V lost 1 base and J lost 7, with 17 bases in between.

The chain recombines TRBV4-3 with TRBJ1-2; 8 bases match TRBD1. Germline loops: CDR1 LGHNA, CDR2 YSLEER. The CDR3 has 14 residues. The junction had 2 bases not matched to a gene; V was cut back by 0 bases and J by 5 bases. The CDR3 reads CASSQEWTGYGYTF. DNA of the CDR3: TGCGCCAGCAGCCAAGAGTGGACAGGGTATGGCTACACCTTC.

On this clone itself: The sample holds other DNA sequences that translate to the same CDR3. The gene calls are TRBV20-1 and TRBJ1-5; D is perhaps TRBD1 (5 bases). Germline V gene data show CDR1 as DFQATT and CDR2 as SNEGSKA (reference sequence). The CDR3 length is 11 residues. Trimming removed 6 bases at V and 4 bases at J, with 7 bases between. The CDR3 region has the DNA TGCAGTGCCGGGGCAAATCAGCCCCAGCATTTT. Its protein product is CSAGANQPQHF.

This clone came up a few times. This sample also contains other DNA sequences that code for the same CDR3. This chain uses TRBV6-5 with TRBJ1-5; D possibly corresponds to TRBD1 (5 bases). CDR3 length equals 13 residues. The V end lost 0 bases, the J end lost 6 bases, and 6 bases lay between the germline ends. Germline CDR1 is MNHEY and CDR2 is SVGAGI. The CDR3 sequence: CASSYSGTQPQHF. The CDR3 DNA follows: TGTGCCAGCAGTTACTCCGGGACTCAGCCCCAGCATTTT.